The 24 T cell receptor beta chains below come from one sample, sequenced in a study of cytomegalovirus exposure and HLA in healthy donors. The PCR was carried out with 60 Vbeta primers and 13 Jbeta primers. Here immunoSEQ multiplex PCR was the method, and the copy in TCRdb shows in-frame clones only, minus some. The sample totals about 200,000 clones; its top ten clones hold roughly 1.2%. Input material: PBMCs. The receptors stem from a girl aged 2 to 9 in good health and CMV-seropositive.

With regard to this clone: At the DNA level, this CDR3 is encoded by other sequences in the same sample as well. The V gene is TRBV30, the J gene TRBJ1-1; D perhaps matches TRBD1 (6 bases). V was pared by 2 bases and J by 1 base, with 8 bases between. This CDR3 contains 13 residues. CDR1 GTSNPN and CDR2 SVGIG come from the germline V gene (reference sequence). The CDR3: CAWSPDRNTEAFF. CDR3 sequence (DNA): TGTGCCTGGAGTCCGGACAGGAACACTGAAGCTTTCTTT.

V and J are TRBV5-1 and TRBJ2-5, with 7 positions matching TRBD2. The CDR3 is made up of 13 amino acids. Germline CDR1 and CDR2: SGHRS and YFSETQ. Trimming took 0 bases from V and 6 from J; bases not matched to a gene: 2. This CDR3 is CASSLGGGKTQYF. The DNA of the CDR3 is TGCGCCAGCAGCTTGGGGGGAGGGAAGACCCAGTACTTC.

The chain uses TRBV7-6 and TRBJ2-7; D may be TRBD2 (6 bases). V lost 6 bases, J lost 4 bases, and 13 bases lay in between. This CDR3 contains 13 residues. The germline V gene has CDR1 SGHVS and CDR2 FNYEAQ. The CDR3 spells CASSISGPYEQYF. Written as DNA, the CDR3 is TGTGCCAGCAGTATCAGCGGGCCTTACGAGCAGTACTTC.

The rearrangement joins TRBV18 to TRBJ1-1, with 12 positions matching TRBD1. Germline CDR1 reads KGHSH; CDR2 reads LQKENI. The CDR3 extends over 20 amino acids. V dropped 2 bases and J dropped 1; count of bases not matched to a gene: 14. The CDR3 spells CASSPFSGTGGLEGNTEAFF. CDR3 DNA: TGTGCCAGCTCACCATTCTCCGGGACAGGGGGCCTTGAAGGGAACACTGAAGCTTTCTTT.

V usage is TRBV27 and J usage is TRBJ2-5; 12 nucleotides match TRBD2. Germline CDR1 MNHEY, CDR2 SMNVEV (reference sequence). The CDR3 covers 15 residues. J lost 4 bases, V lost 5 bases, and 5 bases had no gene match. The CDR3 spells CASSPTSGRRETQYF. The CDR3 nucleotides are TGTGCCAGCAGTCCCACTAGCGGGAGGAGAGAGACCCAGTACTTC.

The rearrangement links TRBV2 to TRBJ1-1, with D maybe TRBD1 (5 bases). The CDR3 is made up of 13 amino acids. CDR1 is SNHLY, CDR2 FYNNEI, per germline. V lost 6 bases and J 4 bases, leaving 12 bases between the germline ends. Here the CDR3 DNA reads TGTGCCAGCAGCTTGGGGGGGGGCACTGAAGCTTTCTTT. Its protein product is CASSLGGGTEAFF.

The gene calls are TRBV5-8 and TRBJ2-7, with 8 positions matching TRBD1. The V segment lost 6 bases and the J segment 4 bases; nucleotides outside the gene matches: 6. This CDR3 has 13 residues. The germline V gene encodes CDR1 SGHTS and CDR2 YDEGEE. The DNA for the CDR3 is TGTGCCAGCATCCGGGACAGGCTGTACGAGCAGTACTTC. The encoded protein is CASIRDRLYEQYF. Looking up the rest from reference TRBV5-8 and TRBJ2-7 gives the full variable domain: EAGVTQSPTHLIKTRGQQATLRCSPISGHTSVYWYQQALGLGLQFLLWYDEGEERNRGNFPPRFSGRQFPNYSSELNVNALELEDSALYLCASIRDRLYEQYFGPGTRLTVT.

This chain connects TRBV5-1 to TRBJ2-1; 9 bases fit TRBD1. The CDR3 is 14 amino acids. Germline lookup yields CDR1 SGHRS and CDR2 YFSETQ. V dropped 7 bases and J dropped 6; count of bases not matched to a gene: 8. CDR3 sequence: CASGETGGFNEQFF. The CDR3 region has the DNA TGCGCCAGCGGAGAGACAGGGGGGTTCAATGAGCAGTTCTTC.

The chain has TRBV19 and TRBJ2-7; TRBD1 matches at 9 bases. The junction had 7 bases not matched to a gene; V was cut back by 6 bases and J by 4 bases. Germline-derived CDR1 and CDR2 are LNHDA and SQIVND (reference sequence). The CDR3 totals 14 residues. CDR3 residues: CASRPGQGVYEQYF. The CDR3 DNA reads TGTGCCAGTAGGCCGGGACAGGGTGTTTACGAGCAGTACTTC.

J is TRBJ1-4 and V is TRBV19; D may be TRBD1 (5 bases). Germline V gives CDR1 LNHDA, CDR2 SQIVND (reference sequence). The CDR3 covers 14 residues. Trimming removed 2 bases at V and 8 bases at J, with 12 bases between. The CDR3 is CASSITGGKEKLFF. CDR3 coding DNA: TGTGCCAGTAGTATAACAGGTGGAAAGGAAAAACTGTTTTTT.

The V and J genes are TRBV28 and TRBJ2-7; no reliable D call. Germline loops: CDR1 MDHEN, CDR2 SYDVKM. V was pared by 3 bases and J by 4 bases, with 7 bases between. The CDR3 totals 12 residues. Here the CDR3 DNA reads TGTGCCAGCAGTTTGGTCGGTTACGAGCAGTACTTC. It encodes CASSLVGYEQYF.

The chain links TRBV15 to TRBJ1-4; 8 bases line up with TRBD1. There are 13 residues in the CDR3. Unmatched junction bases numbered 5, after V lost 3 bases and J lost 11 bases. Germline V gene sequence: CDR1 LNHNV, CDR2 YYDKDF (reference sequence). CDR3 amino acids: CATSSGQGEKLFF. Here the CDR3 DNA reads TGTGCCACCAGCAGTGGACAGGGAGAGAAACTGTTTTTT.

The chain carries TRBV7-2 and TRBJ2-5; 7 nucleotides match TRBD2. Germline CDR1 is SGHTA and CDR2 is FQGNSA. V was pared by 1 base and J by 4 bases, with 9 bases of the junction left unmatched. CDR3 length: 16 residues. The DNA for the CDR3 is TGTGCCAGCAGCTTAGGCGGGAGTCTTGAATCAGAGACCCAGTACTTC. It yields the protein CASSLGGSLESETQYF.

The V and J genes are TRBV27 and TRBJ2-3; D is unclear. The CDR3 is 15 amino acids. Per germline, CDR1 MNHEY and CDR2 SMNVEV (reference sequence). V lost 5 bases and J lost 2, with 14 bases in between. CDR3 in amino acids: CASSHFNRPTDTQYF. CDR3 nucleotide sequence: TGTGCCAGCAGTCACTTTAACAGACCCACAGATACGCAGTATTTT.

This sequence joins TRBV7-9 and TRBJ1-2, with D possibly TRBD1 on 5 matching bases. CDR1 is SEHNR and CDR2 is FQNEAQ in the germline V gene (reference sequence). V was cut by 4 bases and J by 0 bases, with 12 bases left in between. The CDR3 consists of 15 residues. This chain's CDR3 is CASSSTQGTNYGYTF. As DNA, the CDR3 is TGTGCCAGCAGCTCGACGCAGGGTACTAACTATGGCTACACCTTC.

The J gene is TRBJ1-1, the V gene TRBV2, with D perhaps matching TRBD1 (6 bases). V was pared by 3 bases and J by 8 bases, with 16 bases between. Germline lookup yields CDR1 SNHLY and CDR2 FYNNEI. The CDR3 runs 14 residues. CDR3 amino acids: CASSEGHPLNEAFF. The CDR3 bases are TGTGCCAGCAGTGAGGGACACCCTCTAAACGAAGCTTTCTTT.

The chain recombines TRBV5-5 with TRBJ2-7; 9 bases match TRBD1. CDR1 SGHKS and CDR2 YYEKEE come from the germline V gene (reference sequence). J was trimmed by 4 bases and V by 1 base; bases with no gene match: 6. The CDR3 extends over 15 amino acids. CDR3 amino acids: CASSLSTGGWYEQYF. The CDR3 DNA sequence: TGTGCCAGCAGCTTGTCGACAGGGGGGTGGTACGAGCAGTACTTC.

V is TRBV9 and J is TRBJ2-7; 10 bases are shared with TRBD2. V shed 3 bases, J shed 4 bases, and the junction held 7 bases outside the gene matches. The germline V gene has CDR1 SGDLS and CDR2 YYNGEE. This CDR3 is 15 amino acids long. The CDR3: CASSARLAGPYEQYF. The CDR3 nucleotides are TGTGCCAGCAGCGCTAGACTAGCGGGCCCTTACGAGCAGTACTTC. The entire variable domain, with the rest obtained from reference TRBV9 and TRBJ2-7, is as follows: DSGVTQTPKHLITATGQRVTLRCSPRSGDLSVYWYQQSLDQGLQFLIQYYNGEERAKGNILERFSAQQFPDLHSELNLSSLELGDSALYFCASSARLAGPYEQYFGPGTRLTVT.

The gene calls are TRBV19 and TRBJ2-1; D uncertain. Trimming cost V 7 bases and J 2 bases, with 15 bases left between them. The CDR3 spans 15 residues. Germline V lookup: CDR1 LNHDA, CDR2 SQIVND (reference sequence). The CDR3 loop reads CASIDTPATYNEQFF. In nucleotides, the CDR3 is TGTGCCAGTATCGACACTCCTGCTACCTACAATGAGCAGTTCTTC.

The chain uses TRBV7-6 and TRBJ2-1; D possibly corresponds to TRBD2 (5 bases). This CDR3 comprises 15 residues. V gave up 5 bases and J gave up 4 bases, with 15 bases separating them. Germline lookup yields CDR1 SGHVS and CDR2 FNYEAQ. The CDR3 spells CASSATRRPYNEQFF. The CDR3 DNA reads TGTGCCAGCAGCGCCACTAGACGGCCGTACAATGAGCAGTTCTTC.

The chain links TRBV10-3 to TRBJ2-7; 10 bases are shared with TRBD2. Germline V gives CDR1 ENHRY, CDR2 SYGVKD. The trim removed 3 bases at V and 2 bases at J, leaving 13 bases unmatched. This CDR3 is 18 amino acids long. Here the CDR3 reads CAISERTSGTVPPYEQYF. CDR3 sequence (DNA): TGTGCCATCAGTGAAAGGACTAGCGGAACAGTGCCCCCCTACGAGCAGTACTTC.

The CDR3 bases are TGTGCCAGCAGTTCTGACAGTTCCGACAACTATGGCTACACCTTC. This sequence encodes CASSSDSSDNYGYTF. V is TRBV28 and J is TRBJ1-2; D might be TRBD1 (5 bases). Trimming removed 4 bases from V and 2 bases from J, with 14 bases in between. CDR1 and CDR2 from the germline V gene are MDHEN and SYDVKM. There are 15 residues in the CDR3.

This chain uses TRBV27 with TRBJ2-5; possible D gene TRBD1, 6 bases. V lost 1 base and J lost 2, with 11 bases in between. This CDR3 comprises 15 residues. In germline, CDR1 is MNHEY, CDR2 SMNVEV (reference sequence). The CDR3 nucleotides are TGTGCCAGCAGTTTATTCGAGGACAGACAAGAGACCCAGTACTTC. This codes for CASSLFEDRQETQYF.

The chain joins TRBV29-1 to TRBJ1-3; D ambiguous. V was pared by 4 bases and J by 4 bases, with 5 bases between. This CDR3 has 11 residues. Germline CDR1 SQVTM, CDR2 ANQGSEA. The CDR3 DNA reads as TGCAGCGTTGTCTCGGGAAACACCATATATTTT. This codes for CSVVSGNTIYF.